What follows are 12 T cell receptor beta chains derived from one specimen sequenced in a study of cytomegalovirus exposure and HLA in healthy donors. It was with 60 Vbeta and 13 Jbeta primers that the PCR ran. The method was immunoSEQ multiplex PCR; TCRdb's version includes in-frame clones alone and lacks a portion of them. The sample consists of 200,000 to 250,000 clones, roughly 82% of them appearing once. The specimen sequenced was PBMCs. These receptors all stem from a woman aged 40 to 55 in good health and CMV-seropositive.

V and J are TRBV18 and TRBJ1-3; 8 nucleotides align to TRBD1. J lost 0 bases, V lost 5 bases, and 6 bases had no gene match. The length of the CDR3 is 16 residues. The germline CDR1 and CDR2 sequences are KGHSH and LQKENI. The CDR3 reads CASSLDRGASGNTIYF. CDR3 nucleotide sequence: TGTGCCAGCTCATTAGACAGGGGAGCCTCTGGAAACACCATATATTTT.

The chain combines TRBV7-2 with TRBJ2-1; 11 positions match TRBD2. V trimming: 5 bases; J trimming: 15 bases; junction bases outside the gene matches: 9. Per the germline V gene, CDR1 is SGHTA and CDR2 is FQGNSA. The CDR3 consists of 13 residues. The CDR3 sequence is CASSPNSGGDAFF. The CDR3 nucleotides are TGTGCCAGCAGCCCGAATAGCGGGGGGGATGCGTTCTTC.

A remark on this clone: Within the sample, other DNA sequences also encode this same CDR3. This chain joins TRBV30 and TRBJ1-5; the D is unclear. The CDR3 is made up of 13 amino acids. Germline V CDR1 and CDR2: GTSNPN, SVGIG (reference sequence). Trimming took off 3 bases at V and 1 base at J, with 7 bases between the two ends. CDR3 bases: TGTGCCTGGAGCACGGGGAGCAATCAGCCCCAGCATTTT. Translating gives CAWSTGSNQPQHF.

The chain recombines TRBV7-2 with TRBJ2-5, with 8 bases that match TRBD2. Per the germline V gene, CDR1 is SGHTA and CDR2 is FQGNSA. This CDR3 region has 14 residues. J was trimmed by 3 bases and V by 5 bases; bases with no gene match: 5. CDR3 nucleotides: TGTGCCAGCAGCAAGAGCGGGAGCAAAGAGACCCAGTACTTC. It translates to CASSKSGSKETQYF.

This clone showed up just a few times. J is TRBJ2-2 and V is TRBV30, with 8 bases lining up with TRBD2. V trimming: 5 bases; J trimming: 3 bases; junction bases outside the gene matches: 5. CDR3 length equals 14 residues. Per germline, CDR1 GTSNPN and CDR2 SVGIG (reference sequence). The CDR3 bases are TGTGCCTGGGCCCGACTAGCGCACACCGGGGAGCTGTTTTTT. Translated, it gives CAWARLAHTGELFF.

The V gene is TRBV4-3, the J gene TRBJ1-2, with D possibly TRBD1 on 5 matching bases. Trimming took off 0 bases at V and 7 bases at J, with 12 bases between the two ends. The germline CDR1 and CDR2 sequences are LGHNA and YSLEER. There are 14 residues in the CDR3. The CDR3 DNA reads TGCGCCAGCAGCCAAGATCAGGGCAGGATTGGCTACACCTTC. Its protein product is CASSQDQGRIGYTF.

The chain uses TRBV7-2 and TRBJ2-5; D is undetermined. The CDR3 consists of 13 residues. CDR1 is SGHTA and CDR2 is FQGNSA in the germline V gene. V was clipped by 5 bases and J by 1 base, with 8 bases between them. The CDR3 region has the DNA TGTGCCAGCAGCCCGCGCTTCCAAGAGACCCAGTACTTC. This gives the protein CASSPRFQETQYF.

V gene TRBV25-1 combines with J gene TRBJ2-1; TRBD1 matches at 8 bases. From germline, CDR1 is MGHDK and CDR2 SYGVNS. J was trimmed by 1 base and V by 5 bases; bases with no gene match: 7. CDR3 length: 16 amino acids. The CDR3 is CASSRRQGTSYNEQFF. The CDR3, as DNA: TGTGCCAGCAGTAGGCGACAGGGGACGTCCTACAATGAGCAGTTCTTC.

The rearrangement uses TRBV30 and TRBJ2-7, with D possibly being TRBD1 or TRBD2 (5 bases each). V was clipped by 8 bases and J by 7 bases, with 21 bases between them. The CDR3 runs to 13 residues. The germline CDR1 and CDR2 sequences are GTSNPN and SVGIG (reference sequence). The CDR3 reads CAGGVSILREQYF. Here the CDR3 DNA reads TGTGCCGGGGGTGTATCCATTCTGAGGGAGCAGTACTTC. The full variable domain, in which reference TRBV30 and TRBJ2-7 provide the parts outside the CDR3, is SQTIHQWPATLVQPVGSPLSLECTVEGTSNPNLYWYRQAAGRGLQLLFYSVGIGQISSEVPQNLSASRPQDRQFILSSKKLLLSDSGFYLCAGGVSILREQYFGPGTRLTVT.

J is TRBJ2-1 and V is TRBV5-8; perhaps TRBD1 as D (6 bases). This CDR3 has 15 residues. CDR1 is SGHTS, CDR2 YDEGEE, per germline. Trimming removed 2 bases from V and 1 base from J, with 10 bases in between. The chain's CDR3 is CASSLTQGSYNEQFF. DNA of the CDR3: TGTGCCAGCAGCTTAACACAGGGATCCTACAATGAGCAGTTCTTC.

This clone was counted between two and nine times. The CDR3 DNA reads TGTGCCAGCAGCTTACGGACAGGCCAACTTGAAAAACTGTTTTTT. Translated, it gives CASSLRTGQLEKLFF. The chain employs TRBV5-6 and TRBJ1-4; 7 positions agree with TRBD1. CDR1 is SGHDT, CDR2 YYEEEE, per germline. V was clipped by 2 bases and J by 7 bases; unmatched bases: 8. The length of the CDR3 is 15 residues.

The CDR3 sequence: CATSERTAGVKTQYF. The CDR3 DNA sequence: TGTGCCACCAGCGAGAGAACGGCGGGAGTAAAGACCCAGTACTTC. The genes are TRBV15 and TRBJ2-5, with 7 positions matching TRBD2. Germline CDR1 and CDR2: LNHNV and YYDKDF (reference sequence). V was pared by 5 bases and J by 6 bases, with 12 bases of the junction left unmatched. The CDR3 runs 15 residues.